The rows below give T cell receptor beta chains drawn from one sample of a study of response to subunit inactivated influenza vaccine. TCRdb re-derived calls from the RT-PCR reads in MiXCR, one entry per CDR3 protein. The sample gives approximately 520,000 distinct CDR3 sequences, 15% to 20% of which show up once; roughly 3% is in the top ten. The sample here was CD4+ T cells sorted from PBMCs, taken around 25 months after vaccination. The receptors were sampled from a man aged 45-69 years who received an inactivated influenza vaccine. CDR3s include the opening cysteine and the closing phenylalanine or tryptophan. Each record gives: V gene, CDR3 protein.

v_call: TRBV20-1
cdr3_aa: CSARDLSGRGFNTGELFF

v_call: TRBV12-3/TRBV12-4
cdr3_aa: CASSLHGNRDTQYF

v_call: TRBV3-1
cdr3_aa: CASSQDIPTDTQYF

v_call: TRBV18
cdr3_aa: CASSRGRSKILSNTEAFF

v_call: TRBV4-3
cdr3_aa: CASSQVLPGQGLGNEQFF

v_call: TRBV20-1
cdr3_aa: CSASRGGQAETQYF

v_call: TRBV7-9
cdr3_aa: CASSSFTGTLSYEQYF

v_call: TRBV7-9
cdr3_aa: CASSFGTDSGEQYF

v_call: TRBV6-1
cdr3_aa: CASRTDRSPNEKLFF

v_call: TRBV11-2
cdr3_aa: CASNTLGAYEQYF

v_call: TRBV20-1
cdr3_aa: CSADRGRSPNTQYF

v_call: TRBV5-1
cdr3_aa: CASSLDSPKNIQYF

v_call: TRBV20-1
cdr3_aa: CSAQIQGNTIYF

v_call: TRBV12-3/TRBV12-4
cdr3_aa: CASRSSGASTDTQYF

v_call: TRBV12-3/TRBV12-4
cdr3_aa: CASSPQAPGLGAETQYF

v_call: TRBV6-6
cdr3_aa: CASNQAGLTEAFF

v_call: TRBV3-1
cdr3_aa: CASSQDPLDSTDTQYF

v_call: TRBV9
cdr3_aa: CASSSSTGSNTGELFF

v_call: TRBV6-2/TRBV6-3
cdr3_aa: CASNWPNSPLHF

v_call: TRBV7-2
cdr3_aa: CATRRAGDETQYF

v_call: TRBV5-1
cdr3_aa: CASSLEGGGPLKAFF

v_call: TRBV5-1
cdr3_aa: CASRVIGTSGGAGYNEQFF

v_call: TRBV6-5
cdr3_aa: CASSTQGTGELFF

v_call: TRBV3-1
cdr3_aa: CASSQRRSTEAFF

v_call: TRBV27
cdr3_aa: CASSFLGPRGQETQYF

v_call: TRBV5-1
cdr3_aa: CASRFGTGEEETQYF

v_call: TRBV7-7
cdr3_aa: CASSRDRGKETQYF

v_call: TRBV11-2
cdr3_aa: CASSGTTKISYEQYF

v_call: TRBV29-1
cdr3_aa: CSVQTGLGADTQYF